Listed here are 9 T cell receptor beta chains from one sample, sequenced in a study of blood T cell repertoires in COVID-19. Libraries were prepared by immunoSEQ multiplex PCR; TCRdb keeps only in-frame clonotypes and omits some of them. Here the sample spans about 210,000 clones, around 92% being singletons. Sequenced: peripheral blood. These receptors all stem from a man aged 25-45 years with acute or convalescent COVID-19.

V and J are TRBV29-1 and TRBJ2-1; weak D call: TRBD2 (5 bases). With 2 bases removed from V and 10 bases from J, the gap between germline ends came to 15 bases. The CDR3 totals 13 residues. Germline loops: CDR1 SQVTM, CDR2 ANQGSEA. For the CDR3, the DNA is TGCAGCGTTGAAAGTAGCGCGCTTAAGGAGCAGTTCTTC. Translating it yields CSVESSALKEQFF.

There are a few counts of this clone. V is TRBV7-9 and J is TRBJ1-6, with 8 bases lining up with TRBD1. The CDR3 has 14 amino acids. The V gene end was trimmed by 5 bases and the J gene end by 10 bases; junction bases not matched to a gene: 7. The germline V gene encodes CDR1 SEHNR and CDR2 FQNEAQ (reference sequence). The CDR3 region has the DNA TGTGCCAGCAGCCAAGGACAGGGAGGCTCACCCCTCCACTTT. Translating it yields CASSQGQGGSPLHF.

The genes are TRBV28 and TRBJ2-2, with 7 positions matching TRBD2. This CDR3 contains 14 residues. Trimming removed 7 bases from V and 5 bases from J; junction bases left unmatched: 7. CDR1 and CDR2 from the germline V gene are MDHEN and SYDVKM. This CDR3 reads CASIRDYTTGELFF. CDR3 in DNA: TGTGCCAGCATCAGGGACTACACTACCGGGGAGCTGTTTTTT.

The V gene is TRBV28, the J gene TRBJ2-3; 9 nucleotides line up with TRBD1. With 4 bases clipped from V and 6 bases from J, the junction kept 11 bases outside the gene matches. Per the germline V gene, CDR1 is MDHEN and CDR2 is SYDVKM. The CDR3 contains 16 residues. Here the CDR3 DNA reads TGTGCCAGCAGTTCAGGGGACAGGGCCGGAGGGGATACGCAGTATTTT. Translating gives CASSSGDRAGGDTQYF. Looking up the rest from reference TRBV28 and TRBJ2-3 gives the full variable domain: DVKVTQSSRYLVKRTGEKVFLECVQDMDHENMFWYRQDPGLGLRLIYFSYDVKMKEKGDIPEGYSVSREKKERFSLILESASTNQTSMYLCASSSGDRAGGDTQYFGPGTRLTVL.

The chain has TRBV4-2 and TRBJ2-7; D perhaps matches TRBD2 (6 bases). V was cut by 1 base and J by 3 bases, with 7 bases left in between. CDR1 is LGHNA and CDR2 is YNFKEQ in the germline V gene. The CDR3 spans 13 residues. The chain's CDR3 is CASSQGGDYEQYF. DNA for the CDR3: TGTGCCAGCAGCCAAGGGGGGGACTACGAGCAGTACTTC.

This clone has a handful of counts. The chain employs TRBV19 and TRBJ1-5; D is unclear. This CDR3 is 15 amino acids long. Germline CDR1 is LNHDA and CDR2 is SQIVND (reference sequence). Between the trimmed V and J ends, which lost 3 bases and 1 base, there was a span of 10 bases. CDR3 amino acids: CASSIGGASNQPQHF. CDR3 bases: TGTGCCAGTAGTATCGGAGGTGCGAGCAATCAGCCCCAGCATTTT.

The CDR3 here is CASSPPDRGGETQYF. CDR3 nucleotides: TGTGCCAGCAGTCCGCCGGACAGGGGAGGAGAGACCCAGTACTTC. The chain employs TRBV6-5 and TRBJ2-5, with 9 bases that match TRBD1. The ends lost 5 bases at V and 4 bases at J; junction bases unmatched: 8. CDR1 MNHEY and CDR2 SVGAGI come from the germline V gene. This CDR3 has 15 amino acids.

The CDR3 coding sequence is TGTGCCAGCAGCCTAAGGACAGCTTGGCGTTATGAAAAACTGTTTTTT. Amino acids: CASSLRTAWRYEKLFF. The chain joins TRBV5-6 to TRBJ1-4, with D possibly being TRBD1 (6 bases). CDR3 length: 16 residues. Trimming left V 4 bases short and J 6 bases short, with 19 bases between. Germline values: CDR1 SGHDT, CDR2 YYEEEE.

CDR3 residues: CASSQEGGALGAQYF. CDR3 nucleotide sequence: TGCGCCAGCAGCCAAGAAGGGGGGGCACTCGGGGCCCAGTACTTC. The chain is built from TRBV4-1 and TRBJ2-5; the D gene is possibly TRBD2 (7 bases). Germline lookup yields CDR1 MGHRA and CDR2 YSYEKL. Trimming removed 0 bases from V and 9 bases from J, with 17 bases in between. This CDR3 has 15 amino acids.